The source of this T cell receptor beta chain is a study of tumor-infiltrating lymphocytes in primary liver carcinoma. Whole-study findings and limits: The overlap of tumor-adjacent and tumor-blood pairs was smaller than that of tumor region pairs.

There are a few counts of this clonotype. No antigen is known for it. Both RNA and DNA were isolated together from around 20-30 mg of bulk tissue that had not been sorted. cDNA specific to TCR beta was made from about 550 ng of total RNA, with a constant-region primer employed for priming. What produced the TCR beta libraries was three nested multiplex PCR rounds using slightly modified ARM-PCR. Both of the initial two PCR rounds ran for 10 cycles and employed TRBV1-TRBV30 forward primers alongside a C-beta reverse primer. TCRdb passed the multiplex PCR reads through MiXCR, listing each CDR3 protein once. The repertoire consists of some 180,000 distinct CDR3 sequences, with over 80% occurring once and the leading ten covering around a sixth. The ends were cut back, 3 bases at V and 7 bases at J, with 12 bases in the middle. This CDR3 contains 14 residues. Germline values: CDR1 LNHDA, CDR2 SQIVND (reference sequence).

The source is a middle-aged man with primary liver carcinoma and hepatitis B virus infection. The chain links TRBV19 to TRBJ2-2, with unresolved D. The sequenced sample consisted of tumor tissue from primary liver carcinoma. The CDR3 loop is CASSMVTWGGELFF. CDR3 DNA: TGTGCCAGTAGTATGGTCACTTGGGGCGGGGAGCTGTTTTTT.